This is a list of T cell receptor beta chains from one sample in a study of neurological immune-mediated disorders. In TCRdb, the 5' RACE reads were re-called with MiXCR into one record per CDR3 protein. Seen here are 30,000 to 45,000 distinct CDR3 sequences, around 10% observed once, and the top ten hold around 3.9%. The sequencing input was CD4+ T cells from blood. The receptors were sampled from a woman aged 25-40 years with HTLV-1-associated myelopathy (HAM/TSP). CDR3s include the opening cysteine and the closing phenylalanine or tryptophan. D genes are given only for firm matches. Clone size, where shown, is once, few, many, or a class for clones that have expanded.

>TRBV3-1|TRBD1|TRBJ1-6|many
CASSQKGTGGTSPLHF
TGTGCCAGCAGCCAAAAGGGGACAGGGGGCACCTCACCCCTCCACTTT
>TRBV15|NA|TRBJ1-6|many
CATGSAQTPHSPLHF
TGTGCCACCGGGTCGGCACAGACCCCCCATTCACCCCTCCACTTT
>TRBV7-9|TRBD1|TRBJ2-2|many
CASIGDRANTGELFF
TGTGCCAGCATTGGGGACAGGGCGAACACCGGGGAGCTGTTTTTT
>TRBV20-1|TRBD2|TRBJ2-5|many
CSANRGSGGYQETQYF
TGCAGTGCGAACAGGGGTAGCGGGGGTTACCAAGAGACCCAGTACTTC
>TRBV5-1|NA|TRBJ1-5|many
CASSSAGRNQPQHF
TGCGCCAGCAGCTCGGCCGGGAGAAATCAGCCCCAGCATTTT
>TRBV14|NA|TRBJ1-2|many
CASSQGERHYGYTF
TGTGCCAGCAGCCAAGGGGAGAGACACTATGGCTACACCTTC
>TRBV20-1|NA|TRBJ1-4|many
CSAILHGLEKLFF
TGCAGTGCCATACTACACGGTCTTGAAAAACTGTTTTTT
>TRBV20-1|NA|TRBJ1-5|many
CSAQSFYRGNRQPQHF
TGCAGTGCTCAGTCGTTTTATCGGGGGAATCGTCAGCCCCAGCATTTT
>TRBV10-3|NA|TRBJ2-3|many
CAIIRGTPSGTDTQYF
TGTGCCATCATCCGGGGGACCCCCTCCGGCACAGATACGCAGTATTTT
>TRBV5-1|NA|TRBJ2-1|few
CASSPERGGAHNEQFF
TGCGCCAGCAGCCCGGAACGGGGCGGGGCGCACAATGAGCAGTTCTTC
>TRBV20-1|NA|TRBJ1-1|many
CSARRQANTEAFF
TGCAGTGCTAGACGGCAGGCTAACACTGAAGCTTTCTTT
>TRBV18|NA|TRBJ2-7|NA
CASSPPGSYEQYF
TGTGCCAGCTCACCACCAGGATCCTACGAGCAGTACTTC
>TRBV7-8|NA|TRBJ2-5|many
CASSLAEGGSKKTQYF
TGTGCCAGCAGCTTAGCTGAAGGGGGGAGTAAAAAGACCCAGTACTTC
>TRBV6-1|TRBD1|TRBJ2-7|once
CASGGDRGPEQYF
TGTGCCAGCGGGGGGGACAGGGGACCCGAGCAGTACTTC